This T cell receptor beta chain stems from a study of post-analysis software for immune sequencing data. In the study overall: The courses of disease that were included comprised relapsing-remitting, secondary progressive and progressive-relapsing multiple sclerosis.

Incorporated into the TCR beta cDNA libraries were unique molecular identifiers, which served to reduce PCR and sequencing biases. Some 500,000 cDNA molecules were obtained per 1 to 10 million input T cells. Each CDR3 protein is one row after TCRdb ran MiXCR on the PCR reads. The table has about 460,000 distinct CDR3 sequences, less than 45% seen once. This clonotype was found a few times. The antigen remains undetermined. The CDR3 runs to 15 residues. Per germline, CDR1 MDHEN and CDR2 SYDVKM. The V end lost 2 bases, the J end lost 4 bases, and 13 bases lay between the germline ends. Overall study findings and caveats: TRBV5-6, TRBV5-1 and TRBV20-1 belonged to a set of roughly five TRBV segments that were more frequent in patients than controls.

This chain joins TRBV28 and TRBJ2-3, with D possibly TRBD1 on 5 matching bases. This sequence originates from a girl aged 5-17 years with multiple sclerosis. Sample: blood. The DNA for the CDR3 is TGTGCCAGCAGTTTAGGTACAGGCCGCGCAGATACGCAGTATTTT. Its protein is CASSLGTGRADTQYF.